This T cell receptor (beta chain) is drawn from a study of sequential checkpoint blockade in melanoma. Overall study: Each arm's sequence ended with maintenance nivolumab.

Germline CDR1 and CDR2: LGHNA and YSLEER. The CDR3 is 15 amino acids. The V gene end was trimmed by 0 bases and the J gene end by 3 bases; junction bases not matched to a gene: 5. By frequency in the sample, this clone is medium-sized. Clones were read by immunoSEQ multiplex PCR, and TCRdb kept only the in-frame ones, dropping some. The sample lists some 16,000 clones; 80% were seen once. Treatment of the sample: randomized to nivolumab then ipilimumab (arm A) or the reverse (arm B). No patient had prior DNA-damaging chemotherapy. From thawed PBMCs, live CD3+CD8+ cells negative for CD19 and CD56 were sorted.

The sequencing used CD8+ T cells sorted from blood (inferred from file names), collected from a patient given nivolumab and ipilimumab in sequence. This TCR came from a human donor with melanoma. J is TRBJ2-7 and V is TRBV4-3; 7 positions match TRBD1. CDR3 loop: CASSQDEGQLYEQYF. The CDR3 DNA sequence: TGCGCCAGCAGCCAAGATGAGGGACAGCTCTACGAGCAGTACTTC.